One sample yielded the 29 T cell receptor beta chains listed below, sequenced in a study of T cell responses to AZD1222 COVID-19 vaccine. Only in-frame clones appear in the TCRdb table, and some are missing; sequencing was by immunoSEQ multiplex PCR. Counted here are 55,000 to 85,000 clones, 80% to 85% occurring once; the ten biggest clones make up 8% to 10%. Here the sequenced sample was peripheral blood, taken on day 0 of AZD1222 vaccination. The receptors derive from an adult in good health.

This chain joins TRBV30 and TRBJ2-5; D is perhaps TRBD2 (5 bases). The length of the CDR3 is 14 residues. CDR1 and CDR2 from the germline V gene are GTSNPN and SVGIG (reference sequence). V lost 0 bases and J 1 base, leaving 9 bases between the germline ends. CDR3 DNA sequence: TGTGCCTGGAGTGTTGGAGGTCCCCAAGAGACCCAGTACTTC. Protein product: CAWSVGGPQETQYF.

The rearrangement joins TRBV7-2 to TRBJ2-1, with a tentative D call TRBD2 (6 bases). V lost 1 base and J lost 0, with 19 bases in between. The CDR3 has 19 amino acids. Per the germline V gene, CDR1 is SGHTA and CDR2 is FQGNSA. The CDR3 coding sequence is TGTGCCAGCAGCTTAGTGGGGCGGGGCTACCTGAGCTCCTACAATGAGCAGTTCTTC. This codes for CASSLVGRGYLSSYNEQFF.

The V and J genes are TRBV11-2 and TRBJ2-5, with D hard to call. Deletions cut 4 bases from V and 4 bases from J, with 13 bases between. The CDR3 is 14 amino acids. Germline loops: CDR1 SGHAT, CDR2 FQNNGV. The CDR3 loop reads CASSYHSDGETQYF. DNA of the CDR3: TGTGCCAGCAGCTACCACTCGGATGGAGAGACCCAGTACTTC.

The V call is TRBV30, the J call TRBJ1-3; TRBD1 aligns across 8 bases. After removal of 5 bases from V and 5 bases from J, the junction contained 11 bases not matched to a gene. CDR3 size: 15 residues. Germline V gene data show CDR1 as GTSNPN and CDR2 as SVGIG (reference sequence). The CDR3 nucleotides read TGTGCCTGGGCACTCCGGGACAGGTCTCGAAACACCATATATTTT. As protein: CAWALRDRSRNTIYF.

The V gene is TRBV9, the J gene TRBJ2-5; TRBD1 aligns across 7 bases. Trimming took 3 bases from V and 5 from J; bases not matched to a gene: 10. The CDR3 consists of 15 residues. Per germline, CDR1 SGDLS and CDR2 YYNGEE. The CDR3 DNA follows: TGTGCCAGCAGCGCCACCGGGACAGAGTGGGAGACCCAGTACTTC. It yields the protein CASSATGTEWETQYF.

The genes are TRBV6-2 or TRBV6-3 and TRBJ1-1; D is unclear. V lost 4 bases to trimming and J lost 4 bases, with 7 bases between them. There are 12 residues in the CDR3. Germline CDR1 MNHEY, CDR2 SVGEGT. CDR3 sequence: CASSSSGTEAFF. The CDR3 DNA reads TGTGCCAGCAGTTCCTCGGGCACTGAAGCTTTCTTT.

Comments on this clone: In the same sample, other DNA sequences code for this CDR3. The chain uses TRBV9 and TRBJ2-1; 8 bases align to TRBD2. This CDR3 spans 15 amino acids. J was trimmed by 4 bases and V by 4 bases; bases with no gene match: 7. The germline V gene encodes CDR1 SGDLS and CDR2 YYNGEE. The DNA of the CDR3 is TGTGCCAGCAGCCCGGGAGGCGGGGGGTACAATGAGCAGTTCTTC. Protein product: CASSPGGGGYNEQFF.

The chain uses TRBV19 and TRBJ2-1, with D uncertain. V lost 5 bases to trimming and J lost 3 bases, with 11 bases between them. The CDR3 is 14 residues long. Germline CDR1 is LNHDA and CDR2 is SQIVND (reference sequence). The CDR3 here is CASSVWVDYNEQFF. DNA for the CDR3: TGTGCCAGTAGTGTGTGGGTCGACTACAATGAGCAGTTCTTC.

The chain has TRBV7-2 and TRBJ1-5; the D gene is possibly TRBD1 (6 bases). CDR3 length: 15 amino acids. CDR1 is SGHTA and CDR2 is FQGNSA in the germline V gene. The V and J ends lost 7 bases and 4 bases respectively, with 17 bases between them. The DNA for the CDR3 is TGTGCCAGCACCCCGAACGTGGGGACAAATCAGCCCCAGCATTTT. This sequence encodes CASTPNVGTNQPQHF. Together with reference TRBV7-2 and TRBJ1-5, the CDR3 gives the full variable domain: GAGVSQSPSNKVTEKGKDVELRCDPISGHTALYWYRQSLGQGLEFLIYFQGNSAPDKSGLPSDRFSAERTGGSVSTLTIQRTQQEDSAVYLCASTPNVGTNQPQHFGDGTRLSIL.

V usage is TRBV7-9 and J usage is TRBJ2-6, with a weak D call TRBD2 (6 bases). Germline V CDR1 and CDR2: SEHNR, FQNEAQ (reference sequence). The CDR3 has 16 residues. V shed 5 bases and J shed 0 bases, with 11 bases lying between them. Here the CDR3 DNA reads TGTGCCAGCAGCCCGGGAGTCAACTCTGGGGCCAACGTCCTGACTTTC. Protein sequence: CASSPGVNSGANVLTF.

The rearrangement links TRBV27 to TRBJ2-6, with D perhaps matching TRBD2 (5 bases). Trimming pared 7 bases from V and 4 bases from J, leaving 14 bases between. CDR3 size: 15 residues. Germline CDR1 MNHEY, CDR2 SMNVEV (reference sequence). The CDR3 protein is CASMPEGSGANVLTF. CDR3 DNA: TGTGCCAGCATGCCCGAGGGAAGCGGGGCCAACGTCCTGACTTTC.

The chain has TRBV4-3 and TRBJ2-5, with 8 nucleotides matching TRBD2. The CDR3 loop spans 14 amino acids. Germline-derived CDR1 and CDR2 are LGHNA and YSLEER. The V segment lost 4 bases and the J segment 3 bases; nucleotides outside the gene matches: 4. The CDR3 DNA sequence: TGCGCCAGCAGCCGCACACTAGCGGAAGAGACCCAGTACTTC. Amino acids: CASSRTLAEETQYF.

This chain joins TRBV6-5 and TRBJ2-5; TRBD1 agrees at 9 bases. The CDR3 runs 14 residues. Germline V gene data show CDR1 as MNHEY and CDR2 as SVGAGI. J was trimmed by 6 bases and V by 7 bases; bases with no gene match: 9. The CDR3 is CASTPPGTGKTQYF. CDR3 nucleotides: TGTGCCAGCACCCCCCCTGGGACAGGGAAGACCCAGTACTTC.

The chain uses TRBV5-8 and TRBJ1-1; D unclear. Germline V gene lookup returns CDR1 SGHTS and CDR2 YDEGEE. This CDR3 has 14 amino acids. Trimming took off 0 bases at V and 5 bases at J, with 11 bases between the two ends. The CDR3 sequence: CASSLAPPWTEAFF. CDR3 coding DNA: TGTGCCAGCAGCTTGGCGCCTCCGTGGACTGAAGCTTTCTTT.

The rearrangement uses TRBV4-2 and TRBJ2-7; D is unclear. V lost 0 bases, J lost 0 bases, and 6 bases lay in between. Germline CDR1 and CDR2: LGHNA and YNFKEQ. The CDR3 has 14 residues. The CDR3 region is CASSQDIGSYEQYF. DNA of the CDR3: TGTGCCAGCAGCCAAGACATTGGCTCCTACGAGCAGTACTTC.

This sequence joins TRBV5-1 and TRBJ2-1, with 7 bases matching TRBD2. Germline assignment: CDR1 SGHRS and CDR2 YFSETQ. Trimming cost V 0 bases and J 5 bases; bases outside gene matches: 2. The CDR3 extends over 14 amino acids. Written as DNA, the CDR3 is TGCGCCAGCAGCTTGGGACTAGCCCACAATGAGCAGTTCTTC. It encodes CASSLGLAHNEQFF.

This clone has only one observation. This chain uses TRBV19 with TRBJ2-3; 10 positions match TRBD1. V lost 7 bases and J lost 2; bases outside the gene matches: 9. CDR1 is LNHDA and CDR2 is SQIVND in the germline V gene (reference sequence). The CDR3 totals 16 residues. CDR3 sequence (DNA): TGTGCCAGTACCAAAGGCGACAGGGGGCTCACAGATACGCAGTATTTT. Encoded protein: CASTKGDRGLTDTQYF.

The chain has TRBV23-1 and TRBJ2-1, with a possible D match to TRBD2 (6 bases). TRBV23-1 falls under the ORF class, with uncertain function. The CDR3 is made up of 15 amino acids. V was shortened by 6 bases and J by 3 bases, with 15 bases between the two germline ends. CDR3 amino acids: CASRMPGLNYNEQFF. CDR3 sequence (DNA): TGCGCCAGCAGAATGCCGGGACTGAACTACAATGAGCAGTTCTTC.

The chain links TRBV28 to TRBJ1-4, with D possibly TRBD1 on 5 matching bases. This CDR3 is built from 13 residues. The germline CDR1 and CDR2 sequences are MDHEN and SYDVKM. The V end lost 5 bases, the J end lost 14 bases, and 18 bases lay between the germline ends. CDR3 sequence reads: CASSRGGSGRLFF. DNA of the CDR3: TGTGCCAGCAGTCGGGGGGGGAGCGGGCGGCTGTTTTTT.

The chain is built from TRBV5-8 and TRBJ2-7; perhaps TRBD1 as D (5 bases). Germline V gene data show CDR1 as SGHTS and CDR2 as YDEGEE. Deletions cut 0 bases from V and 0 bases from J, with 10 bases between. The CDR3 sequence is 15 residues long. CDR3 sequence (DNA): TGTGCCAGCAGCTTGGCCCCGACAGTCTCCTACGAGCAGTACTTC. Translating it yields CASSLAPTVSYEQYF.

The chain uses TRBV28 and TRBJ2-7, with a possible D match to TRBD1 (5 bases). The CDR3 has 15 residues. Trimming removed 3 bases at V and 1 base at J, with 13 bases between. The germline gives CDR1 MDHEN, CDR2 SYDVKM. The CDR3 DNA sequence: TGTGCCAGCAGTTTTACAGGCCCCACATCCTACGAGCAGTACTTC. Translated, it gives CASSFTGPTSYEQYF.

This chain links TRBV28 with TRBJ1-4; D unresolved. Per the germline V gene, CDR1 is MDHEN and CDR2 is SYDVKM. This CDR3 region has 15 residues. V was pared by 5 bases and J by 8 bases, with 18 bases between. The CDR3 DNA reads as TGTGCCAGCAGTCTCGACCTGATCCAGAGGGAAAAACTGTTTTTT. Protein: CASSLDLIQREKLFF.

The chain employs TRBV29-1 and TRBJ1-5, with 9 bases aligning to TRBD1. The CDR3 sequence is 16 residues long. The V and J ends lost 5 bases and 0 bases, in that order; junction bases with no gene match: 8. The germline V gene has CDR1 SQVTM and CDR2 ANQGSEA. The CDR3 sequence: CSVIGTGWYSNQPQHF. In DNA, the CDR3 is TGCAGCGTTATTGGGACAGGGTGGTATAGCAATCAGCCCCAGCATTTT.

The J gene is TRBJ1-1, the V gene TRBV6-5; a weak D match, TRBD1 (6 bases). Trimming pared 7 bases from V and 5 bases from J, leaving 11 bases between. CDR1 is MNHEY, CDR2 SVGAGI, per germline. The CDR3 has 12 amino acids. CDR3 coding DNA: TGTGCCAGCACCTACAGGGAGACTGAAGCTTTCTTT. Protein sequence: CASTYRETEAFF.

This clone occurred once. The chain recombines TRBV29-1 with TRBJ1-3, with D uncertain. The length of the CDR3 is 12 residues. Deletions cut 7 bases from V and 0 bases from J, with 7 bases between. In germline, CDR1 is SQVTM, CDR2 ANQGSEA. The CDR3: CSAIFSGNTIYF. The CDR3 nucleotides are TGCAGCGCCATTTTCTCTGGAAACACCATATATTTT.

J is TRBJ2-7 and V is TRBV4-2; D remains unclear. The V gene's germline CDR1 is LGHNA and CDR2 YNFKEQ. This CDR3 region has 13 residues. Trimming removed 4 bases from V and 1 base from J, with 8 bases in between. The CDR3 DNA reads as TGTGCCAGCAGCCGCCTGGGGTCCTACGAGCAGTACTTC. Translated: CASSRLGSYEQYF.

The V call is TRBV5-1, the J call TRBJ1-2; a possible D gene is TRBD1 (6 bases). The germline V and J ends were trimmed by 0 bases and 8 bases, with 11 bases remaining between them. The germline CDR1 and CDR2 sequences are SGHRS and YFSETQ. The CDR3 is 13 amino acids. CDR3 DNA sequence: TGCGCCAGCAGCTTGGAGACAGGACAAGGCTACACCTTC. It yields the protein CASSLETGQGYTF.

The chain has TRBV10-2 and TRBJ2-1; TRBD2 aligns across 9 bases. Trimming cost V 4 bases and J 8 bases; bases outside gene matches: 12. The CDR3 has 16 amino acids. Germline V lookup: CDR1 WSHSY, CDR2 SAAADI. CDR3 nucleotides: TGCGCCAGCAGTGGGTTGGAGCGGGGGGCGGGGGATGAGCAGTTCTTC. It is translated as CASSGLERGAGDEQFF.

On this clone itself: Other DNA variants within this sample encode the same CDR3. This rearrangement joins TRBV14 to TRBJ1-1; D gene uncertain. The CDR3 has 13 amino acids. Germline V gives CDR1 SGHDN, CDR2 FVKESK. V was trimmed by 1 base and J by 0 bases, leaving 3 bases between them. CDR3 nucleotides: TGTGCCAGCAGCCAAGGAATGAACACTGAAGCTTTCTTT. As protein: CASSQGMNTEAFF.